These 8 T cell receptor beta chains came from one sample sequenced in a study of T cell responses to AZD1222 COVID-19 vaccine. TCRdb keeps only in-frame clones here, not all; method: immunoSEQ multiplex PCR. The data show tens of thousands of clones, around nine tenths seen once. Sequenced material: peripheral blood, taken on day 0 of MenACWY control vaccination. The origin of the receptors is an adult in good health.

The chain has TRBV6-5 and TRBJ1-1, with D possibly matching TRBD1 (5 bases). The CDR3 loop spans 14 amino acids. Trimming shortened V by 2 bases and J by 1 base, and 8 bases separated the two germline ends. Looked up from germline, CDR1 is MNHEY and CDR2 is SVGAGI. CDR3 sequence (DNA): TGTGCCAGCAGTTACGTTGGGGCGAACACTGAAGCTTTCTTT. It is translated as CASSYVGANTEAFF.

The gene calls are TRBV27 and TRBJ2-2; no firm D call. CDR3 length equals 15 residues. Germline V gives CDR1 MNHEY, CDR2 SMNVEV (reference sequence). Trimming removed 3 bases from V and 2 bases from J, with 10 bases in between. The CDR3 DNA is TGTGCCAGCAGTTTTAGGAACCTCAACACCGGGGAGCTGTTTTTT. This translates into CASSFRNLNTGELFF.

The chain joins TRBV7-2 to TRBJ1-1; maybe TRBD1 (5 bases). The CDR3 contains 14 residues. Per the germline V gene, CDR1 is SGHTA and CDR2 is FQGNSA. The V end lost 5 bases, the J end lost 3 bases, and 13 bases lay between the germline ends. CDR3 protein: CASSQSGTHTEAFF. The CDR3 nucleotides are TGTGCCAGCAGCCAATCCGGGACCCACACTGAAGCTTTCTTT.

The rearrangement links TRBV5-5 to TRBJ2-1; either TRBD1 or TRBD2 may fit D (5 bases each). Germline-derived CDR1 and CDR2 are SGHKS and YYEKEE (reference sequence). The CDR3 has 14 residues. V was clipped by 4 bases and J by 5 bases, with 13 bases between them. CDR3 amino acids: CASSGGSQDNEQFF. CDR3 in DNA: TGTGCCAGCAGCGGGGGATCCCAAGACAATGAGCAGTTCTTC. Full variable domain (remainder filled in from reference TRBV5-5 and TRBJ2-1): DAGVTQSPTHLIKTRGQQVTLRCSPISGHKSVSWYQQVLGQGPQFIFQYYEKEERGRGNFPDRFSARQFPNYSSELNVNALLLGDSALYLCASSGGSQDNEQFFGPGTRLTVL.

The rearrangement links TRBV27 to TRBJ1-1; no clear D gene. CDR1 is MNHEY, CDR2 SMNVEV, per germline (reference sequence). V lost 3 bases, J lost 1 base, and 9 bases lay in between. This CDR3 has 14 residues. CDR3 region: CASSLAASNTEAFF. CDR3 DNA sequence: TGTGCCAGCAGTTTGGCAGCCTCGAACACTGAAGCTTTCTTT.

CDR3 DNA sequence: TGTGCCAGCAGCTTCGGGTTGGGGGCTGAAGCTTTCTTT. Its translation: CASSFGLGAEAFF. The V and J genes are TRBV11-2 and TRBJ1-1, with D tentatively TRBD1 (5 bases). The CDR3 loop spans 13 amino acids. Per germline, CDR1 SGHAT and CDR2 FQNNGV. With 3 bases removed from V and 6 bases from J, the gap between germline ends came to 11 bases.

The chain has TRBV27 and TRBJ1-5; D may be TRBD1 (6 bases). The CDR3 has 16 residues. Trimming cost V 6 bases and J 7 bases, with 22 bases left between them. Germline V CDR1 and CDR2: MNHEY, SMNVEV (reference sequence). CDR3 sequence (DNA): TGTGCCAGCAGCTCCCGGAATACAGGGTCCCGACAGCCCCAGCATTTT. Its translation is CASSSRNTGSRQPQHF.

J is TRBJ1-2 and V is TRBV29-1, with D perhaps TRBD1 (6 bases). The CDR3 is made up of 11 amino acids. Trimming pared 3 bases from V and 4 bases from J, leaving 6 bases between. Germline values: CDR1 SQVTM, CDR2 ANQGSEA. CDR3 residues: CSVDRGYGYTF. The CDR3 DNA reads as TGCAGCGTTGACAGGGGCTATGGCTACACCTTC.